These T cell receptor beta chains were read from a single sample in a study of cytotoxic CD8 clonotypes in ibrutinib-treated CLL. Clones were sequenced by immunoSEQ multiplex PCR, and TCRdb holds only the in-frame ones, with some missing. The data show 150,000 or so clones, roughly three quarters seen once. Sequencing was performed on PBMCs, taken after 12 months of ibrutinib treatment. Receptors were obtained from a human donor with chronic lymphocytic leukemia. The CDR3 runs from the conserved cysteine through the conserved F or W. Each record gives: clone size, V gene, D gene, J gene, CDR3 protein, CDR3 DNA. A D gene is named only where the DNA matches it firmly. Clone sizes are given selectively: once, few, many, or a class where the clone is expanded.

few	TRBV29-1	TRBD1	TRBJ2-7	CSTYYWTGKWMAYEQYF	TGCAGCACGTACTACTGGACAGGGAAATGGATGGCCTACGAGCAGTACTTC
NA	TRBV5-5	NA	TRBJ1-4	CASSLGGGEKLFF	TGTGCCAGCAGCTTGGGAGGGGGTGAAAAACTGTTTTTT
NA	TRBV5-4	TRBD2	TRBJ2-1	CASSLVLSAGGHNEQFF	TGTGCCAGCAGCTTGGTGCTTTCCGCGGGAGGGCACAATGAGCAGTTCTTC
NA	TRBV5-1	NA	TRBJ1-2	CASSLRDYGYTF	TGCGCCAGCAGCCTCCGGGACTATGGCTACACCTTC
NA	TRBV19	TRBD1	TRBJ1-5	CASSIKGAGPGDQPQHF	TGTGCCAGTAGTATAAAGGGGGCAGGCCCCGGGGATCAGCCCCAGCATTTT
NA	TRBV7-2	NA	TRBJ1-3	CASSFSPTGLDGNTIYF	TGTGCCAGCAGCTTCTCCCCAACGGGATTGGATGGAAACACCATATATTTT
NA	TRBV4-3	TRBD2	TRBJ2-3	CASRPASGRDTQYF	TGCGCCAGCAGGCCGGCTAGCGGGAGAGATACGCAGTATTTT
NA	TRBV7-2	TRBD2	TRBJ2-7	CASSLGLADYEQYF	TGTGCCAGCAGCTTGGGACTAGCGGACTACGAGCAGTACTTC
NA	TRBV9	TRBD1	TRBJ1-2	CASSARQGPPGGYTF	TGTGCCAGCAGCGCGAGACAGGGGCCGCCAGGAGGCTACACCTTC
NA	TRBV19	TRBD1	TRBJ1-6	CASSSWDSYNSPLHF	TGTGCCAGTAGTAGTTGGGACAGCTATAATTCACCCCTCCACTTT
NA	TRBV6-1	TRBD2	TRBJ2-3	CASSQGTSGRTDTQYF	TGTGCCAGCAGTCAAGGGACTAGCGGGAGAACGGATACGCAGTATTTT
NA	TRBV19	NA	TRBJ2-3	CASTLGGTDTQYF	TGTGCCAGCACGCTAGGTGGCACAGATACGCAGTATTTT
few	TRBV7-9	NA	TRBJ2-2	CASSLVPENTGELFF	TGTGCCAGCAGCTTAGTCCCAGAGAACACCGGGGAGCTGTTTTTT
NA	TRBV27	NA	TRBJ2-2	CASSTLNTGELFF	TGTGCCAGCAGCACCCTCAACACCGGGGAGCTGTTTTTT
NA	TRBV29-1	NA	TRBJ1-1	CSHVGLLPEAFF	TGCAGCCATGTGGGGCTTCTCCCTGAAGCTTTCTTT
once	TRBV29-1	NA	TRBJ2-2	CSVGSTSGELFF	TGCAGCGTTGGATCGACTAGCGGGGAGCTGTTTTTT
NA	TRBV7-9	TRBD1	TRBJ2-2	CASSLKTGETGELFF	TGTGCCAGCAGCCTGAAGACAGGGGAAACCGGGGAGCTGTTTTTT